The next 24 T cell receptor beta chains were all read from a single sample in a study of OX40 agonist ivuxolimab in advanced cancers. TCRdb's table, derived via immunoSEQ multiplex PCR, lists solely in-frame clones and lacks some. The sample includes some 43,000 clones, approximately 84% seen only once; the top ten take about 35%. The input for sequencing was CD4+ or CD8+ T cells sorted from blood, taken in a trial of the OX40 agonist ivuxolimab. These TCRs come from an adult with an advanced solid tumor such as melanoma, head and neck, liver or kidney cancer.

To note about this clone: This CDR3 is also generated by other DNA sequences in the sample. The rearrangement links TRBV4-1 to TRBJ2-2; D may match TRBD1 or TRBD2 (5 bases each). Trimming removed 4 bases from V and 4 bases from J, with 13 bases in between. This CDR3 has 15 residues. Looked up from germline, CDR1 is MGHRA and CDR2 is YSYEKL. The chain's CDR3 is CASSPPGSGTGELFF. CDR3 nucleotide sequence: TGCGCCAGCAGCCCACCAGGGAGCGGCACCGGGGAGCTGTTTTTT.

This clone was observed once. The chain couples TRBV6-5 to TRBJ2-7; 9 nucleotides line up with TRBD1. V lost 6 bases, J lost 6 bases, and 9 bases stayed unmatched. The CDR3 is 14 amino acids. Germline V gene sequence: CDR1 MNHEY, CDR2 SVGAGI. The CDR3 DNA is TGTGCCAGCAGGAGAACCGGGACAGGGTTCGAGCAGTACTTC. Translated: CASRRTGTGFEQYF.

This clone was seen only once. The genes are TRBV29-1 and TRBJ2-5, with unresolved D. V was clipped by 7 bases and J by 5 bases, with 17 bases between them. Germline V gives CDR1 SQVTM, CDR2 ANQGSEA. The CDR3 sequence is 13 residues long. The CDR3 nucleotides read TGCAGCGCTGGCGAACCCGAACGGGAGACCCAGTACTTC. Amino acids: CSAGEPERETQYF.

This clone occurred once. The chain uses TRBV7-8 and TRBJ2-2, with D possibly being TRBD1 (6 bases). The CDR3 length is 16 residues. V was pared by 4 bases and J by 0 bases, with 12 bases between. From germline, CDR1 is SGHVS and CDR2 FQNEAQ. CDR3 sequence (DNA): TGTGCCAGCAGCTCGAGGACAGTTACGAACACCGGGGAGCTGTTTTTT. Its translation: CASSSRTVTNTGELFF. The full variable domain, its missing parts supplied by reference TRBV7-8 and TRBJ2-2, is GAGVSQSPRYKVAKRGQDVALRCDPISGHVSLFWYQQALGQGPEFLTYFQNEAQLDKSGLPSDRFFAERPEGSVSTLKIQRTQQEDSAVYLCASSSRTVTNTGELFFGEGSRLTVL.

This chain joins TRBV5-6 and TRBJ1-3; D not resolved. Trimming stripped 4 bases from V and 0 bases from J, with 8 bases between. Germline V gives CDR1 SGHDT, CDR2 YYEEEE. This CDR3 has 14 residues. CDR3 amino acids: CASSASFSGNTIYF. The CDR3 nucleotides are TGTGCCAGCAGCGCAAGTTTCTCTGGAAACACCATATATTTT.

The CDR3 is CASSLPGWTGGDSYEQYF. The CDR3 bases are TGTGCCAGCAGCTTACCCGGTTGGACAGGGGGCGACTCCTACGAGCAGTACTTC. The chain uses TRBV11-2 and TRBJ2-7; 11 bases match TRBD1. V shed 2 bases and J 0 bases; nucleotides not matched to a gene: 9. This CDR3 is built from 18 residues. The germline V gene encodes CDR1 SGHAT and CDR2 FQNNGV.

This chain uses TRBV28 with TRBJ1-2, with TRBD1 matching over 9 bases. Germline V CDR1 and CDR2: MDHEN, SYDVKM. The CDR3 runs to 17 residues. The V and J ends lost 7 bases and 2 bases, in that order; junction bases with no gene match: 14. The CDR3 spells CASTLGGTGSANYGYTF. The CDR3 nucleotides are TGTGCCAGCACCCTTGGCGGGACAGGGAGCGCGAACTATGGCTACACCTTC.

The V and J genes are TRBV11-2 and TRBJ1-1, with TRBD1 matching 7 bases. The CDR3 runs 14 residues. CDR1 and CDR2 from the germline V gene are SGHAT and FQNNGV. The J segment lost 0 bases and the V segment lost 2 bases, leaving 0 bases of the junction unmatched. Here the CDR3 DNA reads TGTGCCAGCAGCTTAACAGGGGTGAACACTGAAGCTTTCTTT. Its translation: CASSLTGVNTEAFF.

The CDR3 DNA is TGTGCCAGCAGCCGCGATGGGCCGCCTCGGGAGCAGTACTTC. Residues: CASSRDGPPREQYF. This chain joins TRBV11-2 and TRBJ2-7; D is undetermined. Looked up from germline, CDR1 is SGHAT and CDR2 is FQNNGV. This CDR3 spans 14 amino acids. V shed 5 bases and J shed 7 bases, with 18 bases lying between them.

CDR3 sequence (DNA): TGTGCCAGTAGTGGCGGGACTAGCGGGGGGGTTTCCATTCAGTACTTC. Translated, it gives CASSGGTSGGVSIQYF. The V call is TRBV19, the J call TRBJ2-4, with 16 bases identical to TRBD2. Trimming cost V 5 bases and J 9 bases; bases outside gene matches: 7. Germline-derived CDR1 and CDR2 are LNHDA and SQIVND (reference sequence). CDR3 length: 16 residues.

In its sample, this clone was seen once. The chain combines TRBV7-9 with TRBJ1-1; D not resolved. Germline lookup yields CDR1 SEHNR and CDR2 FQNEAQ (reference sequence). The CDR3 sequence is 14 residues long. The germline V and J ends were trimmed by 4 bases and 2 bases, with 11 bases remaining between them. CDR3: CASSSGRDNTEAFF. In DNA form, the CDR3 reads TGTGCCAGCAGCTCCGGAAGAGACAACACTGAAGCTTTCTTT.

The chain links TRBV2 to TRBJ1-5, with 10 bases identical to TRBD1. The germline CDR1 and CDR2 sequences are SNHLY and FYNNEI. The CDR3 extends over 14 amino acids. V gave up 6 bases and J gave up 7 bases; unmatched junction bases: 6. The CDR3 protein is CASRPGQGLQPQHF. In nucleotides, the CDR3 is TGTGCCAGCAGACCGGGACAGGGGTTGCAGCCCCAGCATTTT. Full variable domain (missing parts from reference TRBV2 and TRBJ1-5): EPEVTQTPSHQVTQMGQEVILRCVPISNHLYFYWYRQILGQKVEFLVSFYNNEISEKSEIFDDQFSVERPDGSNFTLKIRSTKLEDSAMYFCASRPGQGLQPQHFGDGTRLSIL.

Here the CDR3 reads CASSPDTGEQYF. CDR3 DNA sequence: TGTGCCAGCAGCCCGGACACTGGAGAGCAGTACTTC. This rearrangement joins TRBV6-1 to TRBJ2-7; a weak D match, TRBD1 (5 bases). The CDR3 runs to 12 residues. Germline V lookup: CDR1 MNHNS, CDR2 SASEGT. The germline V and J ends were trimmed by 6 bases and 7 bases, with 13 bases remaining between them.

This chain connects TRBV10-3 to TRBJ2-7; D is unclear. Germline V lookup: CDR1 ENHRY, CDR2 SYGVKD. The length of the CDR3 is 12 residues. Trimming took 2 bases from V and 7 from J, leaving 9 bases between them. CDR3 coding DNA: TGTGCCATCAGTGAGATAGAAGCAGAGCAGTACTTC. Translating gives CAISEIEAEQYF.

The V gene is TRBV4-2, the J gene TRBJ1-2, with unresolved D. The CDR3 has 14 residues. Germline assignment: CDR1 LGHNA and CDR2 YNFKEQ. V dropped 4 bases and J dropped 5 bases, with 14 bases sitting between them. CDR3 coding DNA: TGTGCCAGCAGCCCGTTTGAAGCCACTTATGGCTACACCTTC. Its translation: CASSPFEATYGYTF.

This clone appeared a few times. This CDR3 is CASSPGQGTYGYTF. Written as DNA, the CDR3 is TGTGCCAGCAGCCCCGGACAGGGAACCTATGGCTACACCTTC. The rearrangement joins TRBV7-2 to TRBJ1-2; TRBD1 aligns across 8 bases. The J segment lost 4 bases and the V segment lost 5 bases, leaving 6 bases of the junction unmatched. The length of the CDR3 is 14 residues. From germline, CDR1 is SGHTA and CDR2 FQGNSA.

This rearrangement joins TRBV7-6 to TRBJ2-5; the D is unclear. The CDR3 has 14 residues. The germline gives CDR1 SGHVS, CDR2 FNYEAQ. Trimming took 2 bases from V and 4 from J, leaving 11 bases between them. The chain's CDR3 is CASSLWQSRETQYF. CDR3 sequence (DNA): TGTGCCAGCAGCTTATGGCAGTCCAGAGAGACCCAGTACTTC.

This chain links TRBV6-5 with TRBJ2-5; 8 nucleotides line up with TRBD1. V lost 8 bases to trimming and J lost 1 base; unmatched junction nucleotides: 6. The germline CDR1 and CDR2 sequences are MNHEY and SVGAGI. The CDR3 sequence is 14 residues long. The DNA for the CDR3 is TGTGCCAGCTCGGTCAGGGGGCCCCAAGAGACCCAGTACTTC. This translates into CASSVRGPQETQYF.

The gene calls are TRBV7-8 and TRBJ1-2; 7 bases line up with TRBD1. J lost 8 bases, V lost 4 bases, and 10 bases had no gene match. This CDR3 region has 14 residues. In germline, CDR1 is SGHVS, CDR2 FQNEAQ. CDR3 sequence reads: CASSSAPGTVGYTF. CDR3 sequence (DNA): TGTGCCAGCAGCTCGGCCCCCGGGACAGTCGGCTACACCTTC.

Only one count was recorded for this clone. V gene TRBV2 combines with J gene TRBJ1-2, with TRBD1 matching 7 bases. The germline V gene has CDR1 SNHLY and CDR2 FYNNEI. V gave up 7 bases and J gave up 8 bases; unmatched junction bases: 10. The CDR3 totals 13 residues. The CDR3 sequence is CASKPGQSRGYTF. CDR3 DNA sequence: TGTGCCAGCAAACCGGGACAGAGTAGAGGCTACACCTTC.

The V and J genes are TRBV29-1 and TRBJ2-6; D is ambiguous. Germline CDR1 is SQVTM and CDR2 is ANQGSEA. The CDR3 covers 13 residues. V was clipped by 5 bases and J by 4 bases, with 9 bases between them. CDR3 loop: CSVFSAGANVLTF. The DNA for the CDR3 is TGCAGCGTTTTCAGCGCCGGGGCCAACGTCCTGACTTTC.

This sequence joins TRBV29-1 and TRBJ2-7; D perhaps matches TRBD1 (5 bases). Looked up from germline, CDR1 is SQVTM and CDR2 is ANQGSEA. The CDR3 loop spans 11 amino acids. Trimming took off 5 bases at V and 4 bases at J, with 9 bases between the two ends. The CDR3 DNA follows: TGCAGCGTTTATCAGGGATACGAGCAGTACTTC. It yields the protein CSVYQGYEQYF.

As DNA, the CDR3 is TGTGCCAGCAACCTTGGTGGAGAATTGGAAGAGACCCAGTACTTC. Protein sequence: CASNLGGELEETQYF. The rearrangement joins TRBV5-8 to TRBJ2-5; no clear D. Germline assignment: CDR1 SGHTS and CDR2 YDEGEE. CDR3 length: 15 amino acids. The V end lost 6 bases, the J end lost 3 bases, and 18 bases lay between the germline ends.

The J gene is TRBJ1-5, the V gene TRBV27, with D uncertain. Germline CDR1 is MNHEY and CDR2 is SMNVEV (reference sequence). The length of the CDR3 is 13 residues. Trimming stripped 5 bases from V and 6 bases from J, with 11 bases between. CDR3 loop: CASSPYLGQPQHF. The CDR3 coding sequence is TGTGCCAGCAGTCCGTACTTGGGTCAGCCCCAGCATTTT.